This passage covers 19 T cell receptor beta chains from one sample sequenced in a study of blood T cell repertoires in COVID-19. The repertoire was sequenced with immunoSEQ multiplex PCR; TCRdb's copy has only in-frame clones and lacks some. Of about 240,000 clones in the sample, 85% to 95% were seen once. The sequenced sample was peripheral blood. Receptor source: a man in his thirties or forties with COVID-19, enrolled during active disease.

The V call is TRBV9, the J call TRBJ2-1; a weak D match, TRBD2 (7 bases). The V and J ends lost 0 bases and 8 bases respectively, with 15 bases between them. CDR3 length equals 15 residues. Per germline, CDR1 SGDLS and CDR2 YYNGEE. CDR3 sequence: CASSVVGGLWDEQFF. The CDR3 nucleotides read TGTGCCAGCAGCGTAGTGGGGGGGCTTTGGGATGAGCAGTTCTTC.

This clone was seen just once. J is TRBJ2-3 and V is TRBV29-1, with 10 bases that match TRBD2. Looked up from germline, CDR1 is SQVTM and CDR2 is ANQGSEA. Trimming at V came to 6 bases and at J to 4 bases, leaving 19 bases not matched to a gene. This CDR3 is 18 amino acids long. This CDR3 is CSVKVLAERGGPADTQYF. The CDR3 nucleotides are TGCAGCGTGAAAGTCTTGGCGGAGCGGGGGGGCCCGGCAGATACGCAGTATTTT.

This chain links TRBV2 with TRBJ1-2; weak D call: TRBD1 (5 bases). CDR3 size: 15 residues. Between the trimmed V and J ends, which lost 1 base and 7 bases, there was a span of 16 bases. Germline loops: CDR1 SNHLY, CDR2 FYNNEI. CDR3 sequence reads: CASSEEAAGLSGYTF. The DNA of the CDR3 is TGTGCCAGCAGTGAAGAGGCGGCAGGGCTCAGTGGCTACACCTTC.

The chain joins TRBV5-1 to TRBJ2-5, with TRBD1 as a possible D gene (6 bases). Trimming left V 4 bases short and J 2 bases short, with 15 bases between. The CDR3 is 15 amino acids. The germline V gene encodes CDR1 SGHRS and CDR2 YFSETQ. The CDR3 DNA is TGCGCCAGCAGCCTGCTGACAGGCTCTCAAGAGACCCAGTACTTC. This codes for CASSLLTGSQETQYF.

The gene calls are TRBV5-1 and TRBJ1-1; D gene uncertain. Germline V gene data show CDR1 as SGHRS and CDR2 as YFSETQ. Trimming removed 5 bases at V and 3 bases at J, with 11 bases between. CDR3 length: 13 residues. In DNA, the CDR3 is TGCGCCAGCAGATCCACTGGGCACACTGAAGCTTTCTTT. Its protein is CASRSTGHTEAFF.

This chain joins TRBV10-3 and TRBJ2-7; tentatively, D is TRBD2 (6 bases). V lost 2 bases, J lost 4 bases, and 18 bases lay in between. This CDR3 has 16 amino acids. The germline V gene has CDR1 ENHRY and CDR2 SYGVKD. The CDR3 DNA reads as TGTGCCATCAGTGAGGGTGGGGGAGGTCGGATTTACGAGCAGTACTTC. This translates into CAISEGGGGRIYEQYF.

The DNA of the CDR3 is TGTGCCAGCAGCGCGACTGGGAACATTCAGTACTTC. Its translation is CASSATGNIQYF. This rearrangement joins TRBV5-6 to TRBJ2-4; D is uncertain. Looked up from germline, CDR1 is SGHDT and CDR2 is YYEEEE. The CDR3 covers 12 residues. V shed 4 bases and J shed 7 bases, with 9 bases lying between them.

This clone was seen only once. The chain has TRBV7-2 and TRBJ2-7; 8 bases fit TRBD1. CDR1 and CDR2 from the germline V gene are SGHTA and FQGNSA. The V gene end was trimmed by 0 bases and the J gene end by 2 bases; junction bases not matched to a gene: 3. The CDR3 runs 15 residues. The CDR3 reads CASSLAGTGAYEQYF. The DNA of the CDR3 is TGTGCCAGCAGCTTAGCGGGGACAGGAGCCTACGAGCAGTACTTC.

The V and J genes are TRBV4-1 and TRBJ2-7, with 10 bases fitting TRBD1. V shed 3 bases, J shed 7 bases, and the junction held 12 bases outside the gene matches. The CDR3 extends over 16 amino acids. Germline V CDR1 and CDR2: MGHRA, YSYEKL. CDR3 bases: TGCGCCAGCAGCCAGACTCCGGGACAGGGGTTGGGGGAGCAGTACTTC. Residues: CASSQTPGQGLGEQYF.

This sequence joins TRBV29-1 and TRBJ1-2; maybe TRBD1 (6 bases). CDR3 length equals 14 residues. V was trimmed by 1 base and J by 6 bases, leaving 15 bases between them. CDR1 is SQVTM and CDR2 is ANQGSEA in the germline V gene. CDR3 sequence: CSVEGSTGLHGYTF. For the CDR3, the DNA is TGCAGCGTTGAAGGAAGCACAGGGCTTCATGGCTACACCTTC. The whole variable domain, filled in from reference TRBV29-1 and TRBJ1-2, reads SAVISQKPSRDICQRGTSLTIQCQVDSQVTMMFWYRQQPGQSLTLIATANQGSEATYESGFVIDKFPISRPNLTFSTLTVSNMSPEDSSIYLCSVEGSTGLHGYTFGSGTRLTVV.

V usage is TRBV19 and J usage is TRBJ1-1, with TRBD1 matching over 7 bases. CDR3 size: 14 residues. Germline loops: CDR1 LNHDA, CDR2 SQIVND (reference sequence). Trimming took 8 bases from V and 1 from J; bases not matched to a gene: 7. The DNA for the CDR3 is TGTGCCAGTTCCCAGGGACAGACGAACACTGAAGCTTTCTTT. Its translation is CASSQGQTNTEAFF.

CDR3: CASSGSGGSTDTQYF. The CDR3 nucleotides read TGTGCCAGCAGCGGTAGCGGGGGAAGCACAGATACGCAGTATTTT. The V gene is TRBV7-3, the J gene TRBJ2-3, with 9 bases fitting TRBD2. Germline CDR1 is SGHTA and CDR2 is FQGTGA. The J segment lost 0 bases and the V segment lost 5 bases, leaving 3 bases of the junction unmatched. The CDR3 spans 15 residues.

The chain joins TRBV24-1 to TRBJ1-2; D call uncertain. This CDR3 contains 12 residues. Trimming took 2 bases from V and 8 from J, leaving 8 bases between them. The germline gives CDR1 KGHDR, CDR2 SFDVKD. The CDR3 loop reads CATSDSREGYTF. The CDR3 nucleotides read TGTGCCACCAGTGATTCGAGGGAAGGCTACACCTTC.

The V call is TRBV13, the J call TRBJ1-5; D not certain. The length of the CDR3 is 14 residues. The germline gives CDR1 PRHDT, CDR2 FYEKMQ (reference sequence). Deletions cut 5 bases from V and 0 bases from J, with 8 bases between. The CDR3 nucleotides read TGTGCCAGCAGCCAGCGCGGTAGCAATCAGCCCCAGCATTTT. This sequence encodes CASSQRGSNQPQHF.

This chain connects TRBV5-4 to TRBJ1-6; D might be TRBD1 (6 bases). V was trimmed by 3 bases and J by 5 bases, leaving 9 bases between them. In germline, CDR1 is SGHNT, CDR2 YYREEE (reference sequence). The CDR3 consists of 14 residues. The CDR3 loop reads CASSYDRNNSPLHF. CDR3 in DNA: TGTGCCAGCAGCTATGACAGGAATAATTCACCCCTCCACTTT. Filled out from reference TRBV5-4 and TRBJ1-6, the complete variable domain reads ETGVTQSPTHLIKTRGQQVTLRCSSQSGHNTVSWYQQALGQGPQFIFQYYREEENGRGNFPPRFSGLQFPNYSSELNVNALELDDSALYLCASSYDRNNSPLHFGNGTRLTVT.

CDR3 DNA: TGTGCCAGCAGCTTAATCGGATCGGGGGGCAATTCACCCCTCCACTTT. Amino acid sequence: CASSLIGSGGNSPLHF. The chain joins TRBV11-2 to TRBJ1-6; perhaps TRBD1 as D (6 bases). The CDR3 runs to 16 residues. Germline V lookup: CDR1 SGHAT, CDR2 FQNNGV. The ends were cut back, 2 bases at V and 7 bases at J, with 15 bases in the middle.

The rearrangement uses TRBV5-5 and TRBJ1-2, with D hard to call. This CDR3 contains 15 residues. The V end lost 0 bases, the J end lost 5 bases, and 14 bases lay between the germline ends. The germline V gene encodes CDR1 SGHKS and CDR2 YYEKEE (reference sequence). Written as DNA, the CDR3 is TGTGCCAGCAGCTTGGGAGGTTCTCTGGGTTATGGCTACACCTTC. Amino acids: CASSLGGSLGYGYTF. Drawing the rest from reference TRBV5-5 and TRBJ1-2, the complete variable domain is DAGVTQSPTHLIKTRGQQVTLRCSPISGHKSVSWYQQVLGQGPQFIFQYYEKEERGRGNFPDRFSARQFPNYSSELNVNALLLGDSALYLCASSLGGSLGYGYTFGSGTRLTVV.

The chain combines TRBV2 with TRBJ2-5, with no clear D. Germline V gives CDR1 SNHLY, CDR2 FYNNEI. Trimming pared 1 base from V and 3 bases from J, leaving 6 bases between. The CDR3 spans 13 residues. DNA of the CDR3: TGTGCCAGCAGTGAAGACAGTGAAGAGACCCAGTACTTC. Translation gives CASSEDSEETQYF.

V and J are TRBV30 and TRBJ1-3; 7 positions match TRBD1. The CDR3 has 16 amino acids. CDR1 is GTSNPN and CDR2 is SVGIG in the germline V gene (reference sequence). Trimming removed 3 bases from V and 0 bases from J; junction bases left unmatched: 8. Here the CDR3 reads CAWSDVRGASGNTIYF. Here the CDR3 DNA reads TGTGCCTGGAGCGATGTCAGGGGGGCCTCTGGAAACACCATATATTTT.